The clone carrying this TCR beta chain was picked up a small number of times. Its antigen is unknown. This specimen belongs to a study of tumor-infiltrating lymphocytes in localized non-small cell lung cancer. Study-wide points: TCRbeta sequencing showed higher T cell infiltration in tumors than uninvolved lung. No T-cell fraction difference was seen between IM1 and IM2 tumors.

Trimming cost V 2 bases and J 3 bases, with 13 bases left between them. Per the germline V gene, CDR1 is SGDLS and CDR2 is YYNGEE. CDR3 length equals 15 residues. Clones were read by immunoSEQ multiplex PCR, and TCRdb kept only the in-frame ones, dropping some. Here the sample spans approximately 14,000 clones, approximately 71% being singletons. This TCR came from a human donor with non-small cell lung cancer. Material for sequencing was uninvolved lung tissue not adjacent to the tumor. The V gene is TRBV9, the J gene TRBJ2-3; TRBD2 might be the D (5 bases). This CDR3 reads CASSVSGSGTDTQYF. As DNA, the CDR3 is TGTGCCAGCAGCGTCTCGGGGTCCGGAACAGATACGCAGTATTTT.